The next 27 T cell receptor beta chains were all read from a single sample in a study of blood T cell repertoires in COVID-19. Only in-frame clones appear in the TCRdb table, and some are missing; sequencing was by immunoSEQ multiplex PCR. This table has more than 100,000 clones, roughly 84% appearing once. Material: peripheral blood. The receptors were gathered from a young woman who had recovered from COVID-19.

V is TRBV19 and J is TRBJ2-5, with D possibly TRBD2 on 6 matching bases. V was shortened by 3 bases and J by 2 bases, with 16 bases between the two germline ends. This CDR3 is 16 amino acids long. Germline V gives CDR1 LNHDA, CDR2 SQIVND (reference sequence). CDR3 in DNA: TGTGCCAGTAGTATTACTAGCCGCTCGTTACAAGAGACCCAGTACTTC. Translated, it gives CASSITSRSLQETQYF. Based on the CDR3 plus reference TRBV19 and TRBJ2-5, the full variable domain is DGGITQSPKYLFRKEGQNVTLSCEQNLNHDAMYWYRQDPGQGLRLIYYSQIVNDFQKGDIAEGYSVSREKKESFPLTVTSAQKNPTAFYLCASSITSRSLQETQYFGPGTRLLVL.

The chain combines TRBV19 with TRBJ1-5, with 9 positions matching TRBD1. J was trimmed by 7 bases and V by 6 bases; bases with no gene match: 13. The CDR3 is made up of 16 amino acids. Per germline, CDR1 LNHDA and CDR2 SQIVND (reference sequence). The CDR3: CASSQRLGTGQQPQHF. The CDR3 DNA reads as TGTGCCAGTAGCCAACGACTCGGGACAGGGCAACAGCCCCAGCATTTT.

The chain's CDR3 is CASSTGTSYNSPLHF. The CDR3 DNA is TGTGCCAGTAGCACAGGGACCTCCTATAATTCACCCCTCCACTTT. This chain uses TRBV19 with TRBJ1-6, with D possibly matching TRBD1 (6 bases). This CDR3 has 15 residues. Deletions cut 6 bases from V and 0 bases from J, with 9 bases between. CDR1 is LNHDA and CDR2 is SQIVND in the germline V gene (reference sequence). The full variable domain, its missing parts supplied by reference TRBV19 and TRBJ1-6, is DGGITQSPKYLFRKEGQNVTLSCEQNLNHDAMYWYRQDPGQGLRLIYYSQIVNDFQKGDIAEGYSVSREKKESFPLTVTSAQKNPTAFYLCASSTGTSYNSPLHFGNGTRLTVT.

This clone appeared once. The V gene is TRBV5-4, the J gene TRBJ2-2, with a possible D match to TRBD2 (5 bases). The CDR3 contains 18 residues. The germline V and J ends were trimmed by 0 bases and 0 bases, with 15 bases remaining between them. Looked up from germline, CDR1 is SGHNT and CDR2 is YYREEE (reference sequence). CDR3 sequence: CASSLARRGISNTGELFF. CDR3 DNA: TGTGCCAGCAGCTTGGCCAGACGGGGTATCTCGAACACCGGGGAGCTGTTTTTT.

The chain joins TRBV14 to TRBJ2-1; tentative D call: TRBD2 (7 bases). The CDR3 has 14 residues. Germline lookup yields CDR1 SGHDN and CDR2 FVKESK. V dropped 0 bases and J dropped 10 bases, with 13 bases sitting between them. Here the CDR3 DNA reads TGTGCCAGCAGCCAAGAGAACAGGGAGGGGGAGCAGTTCTTC. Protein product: CASSQENREGEQFF. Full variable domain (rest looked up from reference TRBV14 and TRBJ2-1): EAGVTQFPSHSVIEKGQTVTLRCDPISGHDNLYWYRRVMGKEIKFLLHFVKESKQDESGMPNNRFLAERTGGTYSTLKVQPAELEDSGVYFCASSQENREGEQFFGPGTRLTVL.

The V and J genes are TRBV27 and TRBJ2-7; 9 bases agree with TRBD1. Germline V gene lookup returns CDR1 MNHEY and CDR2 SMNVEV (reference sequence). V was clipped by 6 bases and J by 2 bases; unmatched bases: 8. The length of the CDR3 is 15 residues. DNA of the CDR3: TGTGCCAGCAGCTCACAGGGGGCGCCCACCTACGAGCAGTACTTC. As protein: CASSSQGAPTYEQYF.

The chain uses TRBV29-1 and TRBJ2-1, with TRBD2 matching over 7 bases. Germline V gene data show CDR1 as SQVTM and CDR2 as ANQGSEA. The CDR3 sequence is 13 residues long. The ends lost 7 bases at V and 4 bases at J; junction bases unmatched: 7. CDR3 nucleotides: TGCAGCGCATATAGCGGGCCTTACAATGAGCAGTTCTTC. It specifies CSAYSGPYNEQFF.

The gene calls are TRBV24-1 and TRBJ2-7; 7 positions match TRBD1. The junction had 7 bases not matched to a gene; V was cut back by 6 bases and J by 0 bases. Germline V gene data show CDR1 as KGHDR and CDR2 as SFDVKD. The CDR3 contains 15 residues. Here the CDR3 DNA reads TGTGCCACCAGTCTACCGGGACAGAACTCCTACGAGCAGTACTTC. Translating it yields CATSLPGQNSYEQYF.

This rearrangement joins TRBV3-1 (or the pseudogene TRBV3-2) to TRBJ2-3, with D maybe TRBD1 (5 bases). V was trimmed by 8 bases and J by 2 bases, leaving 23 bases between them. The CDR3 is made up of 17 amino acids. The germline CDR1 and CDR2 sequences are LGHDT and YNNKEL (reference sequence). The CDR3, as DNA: TGTGCCAGCTCGCAAGACGGCACAGGTTATGCCACAGATACGCAGTATTTT. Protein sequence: CASSQDGTGYATDTQYF.

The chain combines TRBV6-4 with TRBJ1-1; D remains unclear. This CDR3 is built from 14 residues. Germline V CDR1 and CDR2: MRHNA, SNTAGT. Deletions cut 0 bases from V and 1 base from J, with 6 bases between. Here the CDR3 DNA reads TGTGCCAGCAGTGACTCCTCCAGGAACACTGAAGCTTTCTTT. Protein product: CASSDSSRNTEAFF.

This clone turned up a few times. CDR3 residues: CAWTRAGISDTEAFF. Written as DNA, the CDR3 is TGTGCCTGGACTCGAGCCGGGATCTCGGACACTGAAGCTTTCTTT. The rearrangement links TRBV30 to TRBJ1-1; no clear D. Trimming removed 4 bases at V and 3 bases at J, with 18 bases between. The CDR3 has 15 residues. CDR1 and CDR2 from the germline V gene are GTSNPN and SVGIG (reference sequence).

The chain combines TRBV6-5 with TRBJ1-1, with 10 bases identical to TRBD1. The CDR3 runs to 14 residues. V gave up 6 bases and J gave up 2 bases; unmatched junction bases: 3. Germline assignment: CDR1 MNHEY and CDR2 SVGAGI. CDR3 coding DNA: TGTGCCAGCAGGAGGGACAGGGGCAACACTGAAGCTTTCTTT. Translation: CASRRDRGNTEAFF.

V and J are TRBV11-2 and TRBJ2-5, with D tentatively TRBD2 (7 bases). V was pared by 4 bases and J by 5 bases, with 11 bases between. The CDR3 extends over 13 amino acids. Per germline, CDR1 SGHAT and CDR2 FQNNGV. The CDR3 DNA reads TGTGCCAGCAGCTGGGGGGGCGGGGAGACCCAGTACTTC. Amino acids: CASSWGGGETQYF.

Here the CDR3 reads CSASRAEGPSYEQYF. DNA of the CDR3: TGCAGTGCTAGTCGAGCGGAGGGCCCGTCCTACGAGCAGTACTTC. The V gene is TRBV20-1, the J gene TRBJ2-7; possibly TRBD2 for D (6 bases). The CDR3 consists of 15 residues. Germline V lookup: CDR1 DFQATT, CDR2 SNEGSKA (reference sequence). V lost 3 bases and J 1 base, leaving 16 bases between the germline ends.

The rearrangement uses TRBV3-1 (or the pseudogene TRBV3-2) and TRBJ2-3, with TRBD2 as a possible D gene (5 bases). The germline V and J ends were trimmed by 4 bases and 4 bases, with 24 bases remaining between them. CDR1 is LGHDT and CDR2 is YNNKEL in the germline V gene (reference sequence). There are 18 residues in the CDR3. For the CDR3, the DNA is TGTGCCAGCAGCCTCCACGGTCTAGCCACGCCCGCGGCAGATACGCAGTATTTT. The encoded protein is CASSLHGLATPAADTQYF.

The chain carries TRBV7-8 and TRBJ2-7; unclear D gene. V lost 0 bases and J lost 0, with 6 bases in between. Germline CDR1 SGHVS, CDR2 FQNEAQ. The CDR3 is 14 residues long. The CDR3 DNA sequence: TGTGCCAGCAGCTTAGCGCCAGGCTCCTACGAGCAGTACTTC. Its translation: CASSLAPGSYEQYF.

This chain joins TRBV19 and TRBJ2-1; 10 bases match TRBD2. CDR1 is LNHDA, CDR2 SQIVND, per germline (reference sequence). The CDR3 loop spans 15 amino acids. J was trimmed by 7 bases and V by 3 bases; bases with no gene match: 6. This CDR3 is CASSISSGSPNEQFF. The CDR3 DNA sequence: TGTGCCAGTAGTATCTCTAGCGGGAGTCCGAATGAGCAGTTCTTC.

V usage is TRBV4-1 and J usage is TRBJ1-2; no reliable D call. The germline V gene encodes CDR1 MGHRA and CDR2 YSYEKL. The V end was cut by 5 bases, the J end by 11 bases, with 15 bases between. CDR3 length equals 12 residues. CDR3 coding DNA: TGCGCCAGCAGCTCCAGTCCGGGGAGGTACACCTTC. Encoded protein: CASSSSPGRYTF.

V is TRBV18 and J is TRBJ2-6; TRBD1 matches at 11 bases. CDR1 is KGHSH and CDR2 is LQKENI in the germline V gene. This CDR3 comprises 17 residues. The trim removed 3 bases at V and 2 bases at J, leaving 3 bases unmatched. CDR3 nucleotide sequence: TGTGCCAGCTCACCTATGGGACAGGGGGCTGGGGCCAACGTCCTGACTTTC. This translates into CASSPMGQGAGANVLTF.

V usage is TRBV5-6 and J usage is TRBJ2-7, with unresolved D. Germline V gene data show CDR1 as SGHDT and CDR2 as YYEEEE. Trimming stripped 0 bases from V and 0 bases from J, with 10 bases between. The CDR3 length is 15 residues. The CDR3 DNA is TGTGCCAGCAGCTTGGCTGCTTACACCTCCTACGAGCAGTACTTC. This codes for CASSLAAYTSYEQYF.

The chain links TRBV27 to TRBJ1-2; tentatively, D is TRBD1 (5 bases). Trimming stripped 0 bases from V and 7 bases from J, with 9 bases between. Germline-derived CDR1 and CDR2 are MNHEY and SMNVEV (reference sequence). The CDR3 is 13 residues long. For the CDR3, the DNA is TGTGCCAGCAGTTTATCGGGGGGTGGTGGCTACACCTTC. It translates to CASSLSGGGGYTF.

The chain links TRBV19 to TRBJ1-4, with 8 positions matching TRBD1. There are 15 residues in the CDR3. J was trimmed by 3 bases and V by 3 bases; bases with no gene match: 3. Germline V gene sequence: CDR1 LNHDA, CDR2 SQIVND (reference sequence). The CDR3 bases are TGTGCCAGTAGTATCGCCAGGGGGCCTAATGAAAAACTGTTTTTT. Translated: CASSIARGPNEKLFF.

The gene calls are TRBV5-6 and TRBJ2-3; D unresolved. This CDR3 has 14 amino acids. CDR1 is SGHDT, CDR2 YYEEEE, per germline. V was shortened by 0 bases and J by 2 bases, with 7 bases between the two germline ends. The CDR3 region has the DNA TGTGCCAGCAGCTTGGTTACTGTCACAGATACGCAGTATTTT. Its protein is CASSLVTVTDTQYF.

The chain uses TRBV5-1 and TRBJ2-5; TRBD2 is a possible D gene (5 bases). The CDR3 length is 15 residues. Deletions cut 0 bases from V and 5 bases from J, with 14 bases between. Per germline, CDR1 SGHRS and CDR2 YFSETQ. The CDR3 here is CASSLEASKAETQYF. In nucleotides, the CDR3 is TGCGCCAGCAGCTTGGAGGCTAGCAAGGCGGAGACCCAGTACTTC.

The CDR3 sequence is CASSLGIRGSYEQYF. The CDR3 coding sequence is TGTGCCAGCAGTTTAGGGATCAGGGGATCCTACGAGCAGTACTTC. The gene calls are TRBV27 and TRBJ2-7; TRBD1 might be the D (6 bases). V was trimmed by 2 bases and J by 1 base, leaving 12 bases between them. The CDR3 consists of 15 residues. From germline, CDR1 is MNHEY and CDR2 SMNVEV (reference sequence).

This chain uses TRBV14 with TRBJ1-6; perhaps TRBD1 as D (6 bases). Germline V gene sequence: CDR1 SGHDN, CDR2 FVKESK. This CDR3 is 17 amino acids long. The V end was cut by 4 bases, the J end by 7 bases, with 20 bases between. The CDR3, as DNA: TGTGCCAGCAGCCGGCAGACAGGCCTCGTGGGGAATTCACCCCTCCACTTT. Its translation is CASSRQTGLVGNSPLHF.

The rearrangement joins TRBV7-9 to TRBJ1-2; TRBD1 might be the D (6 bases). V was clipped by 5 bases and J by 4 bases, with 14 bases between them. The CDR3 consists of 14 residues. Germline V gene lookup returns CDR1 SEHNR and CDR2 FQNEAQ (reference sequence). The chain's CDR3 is CASSTSGAGYGYTF. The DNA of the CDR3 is TGTGCCAGCAGCACATCAGGGGCCGGCTATGGCTACACCTTC.